This T cell receptor beta chain was recovered during a study of beta chain features in type 1 diabetes (dated by TCRdb to the late 2010s). Broadly, across the study: Mean age, gender distribution, total cell number and subset yield were not different between patients and healthy donors. A total of 100 million to 110 million sorted cells were examined across all samples, and a strong correlation was observed between cell number per subset and RNA yield. Regulatory and stem cell-like memory subsets were isolated from only 8 patients and about eight healthy donors, whereas naive and central memory subsets came from all 30 or so donors. The study compared TCRB repertoires of sorted circulating CD4+ T cell subsets between recently diagnosed type 1 diabetes patients and matched healthy donors.

Each donor gave one peripheral blood draw, averaging about 120 mL, which was collected into heparinised tubes. Using a panel that included CD45RO, CCR7, CD25, CD127, CD95 and CD27, naive, central memory, regulatory and stem cell-like memory CD4+ T cells were sorted on a BD FACSAria II. Purity was above 95% for every sorted population. Right away, PBMCs were isolated by Lymphoprep density gradient centrifugation and were stained directly, with no culture step. So that batch effects would be minimized, each experiment stained and sorted samples in pairs, pairing one healthy donor with one patient. The germline V gene encodes CDR1 SGHRS and CDR2 YFSETQ. V loses 0 bases, J loses 0 bases, and the germline ends lie 4 bases apart. The CDR3 spans 14 residues, from the cysteine through the phenylalanine. The CDR3 DNA has 42 bases and is translated from base 1. This clone was counted between two and nine times. This clone's antigen is unknown. Per-base quality was not reported, and no clone a single base away is much larger than it.

Findings and caveats that apply to the study as a whole: At VDJ recombination sites, patients with type 1 diabetes made fewer insertions and deleted more nucleotides, a pattern implying thymic rearrangement abnormalities. Because cDNA rather than genomic DNA was sequenced, highly expressing activated cells could have been over-represented, although no difference in activation and CD3 levels was found between groups. In all four CD4+ subsets, TCRB CDR3 length was moderately but significantly shorter in type 1 diabetes patients. Naive, central memory and regulatory TCRB repertoires appeared to be more alike among patients than among healthy donors. Only small numbers of individuals were included in the HLA sub-analyses, which left unresolved whether HLA type had any influence on TCRB rearrangement. Shorter templates might be favored by PCR, yet because patient and control samples were amplified and corrected together, any such skew would affect both groups equally.

The entire isolated RNA was reverse transcribed using the High Capacity cDNA Reverse Transcription Kit, and thus expressed TCRB transcripts were sequenced. Deep immunoSEQ sequencing was performed on naive, central memory and regulatory T cell samples, with an average of roughly 3.3 million total reads per sample. Sorted cells were lysed in RLT buffer and RNA was extracted with DNase-treated RNeasy Micro or Mini kits, depending on cell number. To prevent cross-contamination, each cell subset was processed individually, whereas patient and healthy donor samples were processed jointly. TCRB sequences were amplified from cDNA with the immunoSEQ multiplex PCR, producing 87-bp fragments spanning the CDR3 region. The amplicons were sequenced using the Illumina HiSeq platform. The published analysis was carried out like this. Synthetic template baselines were used to correct PCR bias computationally, reads within Hamming distance 2 were collapsed, and singletons that could not be merged were discarded. By aligning reads against IMGT, V, D and J genes, CDR3 length, and insertions or deletions at six rearrangement sites were assigned. Within each subset, clonotype counts were normalized to the number of sorted cells before true diversity and Gini coefficients were calculated with the tcR R package. The overlap coefficient, calculated on TCRB nucleotide sequences, was used to measure repertoire sharing. As a proxy for the pre-selection repertoire, out-of-frame TCRB sequences from naive cells were analyzed. TCRdb took over this immuneACCESS table, retaining in-frame rearrangements with V and J assigned. Such tables are incomplete; in checked studies, under half of the missing clones stem from an unresolved V gene, and the remainder is unexplained. V and J calls and clone size come straight from that table; D and trimming were deduced from the DNA. This sample is represented by about 340,000 clones; less than 15% of them were singletons. Of the sample, about 0.015% falls within the top ten clones.

The sequence is built from TRBV5-1 and TRBJ1-3; there is no confident call for the D gene. The sample comprised naive CD4+ T cells from blood. Read against the paper, the sample's cell subset or site label means: true naive CD4+ T cells. This TCR came from a woman aged 18-29 years with type 1 diabetes. DNA sequence: TGCGCCAGCAGCTTGGGTATCTCTGGAAACACCATATATTTT. The encoded protein is CASSLGISGNTIYF.